In its sample, the clone carrying this T cell receptor (beta chain) was seen many times. Its antigen remains unknown. The data are from a study of T-cell reconstitution after alpha-beta-depleted transplantation in children. Study findings and constraints: The study reportedly traced alpha-beta T cells about two months after transplant to several hundred expanded graft clones. One year after transplant, T-cell counts and diversity came mostly from newly produced T cells.

This CDR3 has 16 residues. CDR1 is KGHSH, CDR2 LQKENI, per germline. The ends were cut back, 1 base at V and 3 bases at J, with 15 bases in the middle. Researchers prepared the TCRbeta library using unique molecular identifiers, the study reports. TCRdb re-called the PCR reads with MiXCR, one entry per CDR3 protein. The repertoire holds 700,000 to 850,000 distinct CDR3 sequences, with roughly 15% as singletons. This specimen consisted of PBMCs, mostly from graft donor cells, obtained 360 days after TCRalphabeta/CD19-depleted stem cell transplant. The receptor was isolated from a male patient younger than 18 who had a stem cell transplant for acute lymphoblastic leukemia, so the T cells may come from the graft donor. J is TRBJ1-1 and V is TRBV18, with D unclear. The CDR3 spells CASSPRGAGSDTEAFF. CDR3 coding DNA: TGTGCCAGCTCACCACGAGGTGCAGGATCGGACACTGAAGCTTTCTTT.